This T cell receptor beta chain comes out of a study of cytomegalovirus exposure and HLA in healthy donors. Study-level results: TCR beta chain V- and J-gene trimming was linked, in a later analysis, to a missense variant in DCLRE1C. A later analysis showed TCR association rates differing by HLA locus, peaking at DRB1 and lowest at HLA-C.

Per germline, CDR1 SGHAT and CDR2 FQNNGV. There are 15 residues in the CDR3. The germline V and J ends were trimmed by 5 bases and 4 bases, with 18 bases remaining between them. As for this clone: Its antigen is unknown.

The PCR ran on 60 Vbeta and 13 Jbeta primers. TCRdb's table, derived via immunoSEQ multiplex PCR, lists solely in-frame clones and lacks some. Of some 95,000 clones detected, over 75% appear once; the ten largest clones hold roughly 7.3%. The chain has TRBV11-2 and TRBJ2-7, with D possibly being TRBD2 (5 bases). This receptor was obtained from a man aged 45-65 years in good health and CMV-seropositive. Sequenced input: PBMCs. CDR3 region: CASSMDFNQIYEQYF. The CDR3 bases are TGTGCCAGCAGCATGGACTTCAACCAGATTTACGAGCAGTACTTC.